This T cell receptor (beta chain) was observed in a study of blood T cell repertoires in COVID-19. As originally analysed: Amplification of reference gene primers provided the estimated nucleated cell counts. Method: immunoSEQ multiplex PCR; TCRdb's copy keeps in-frame clones and lacks some. The V and J calls and the clone size are those of that table, but D and trimming were determined from the DNA. Seen here are roughly 370,000 clones, roughly 89% observed once, and the top ten hold approximately 9.3%. This clone was observed a few times. Germline CDR1 and CDR2: LGHNA and YNFKEQ. The CDR3 length is 18 residues. Trimming took 4 bases from V and 0 from J, leaving 22 bases between them.

This TCR came from a woman between 45 and 65 years old who had recovered from COVID-19. V usage is TRBV4-2 and J usage is TRBJ2-7, with TRBD1 as a possible D gene (6 bases). Sequencing was performed on PBMCs or T cells enriched from blood (not recorded which). The CDR3 is CASSLTPQGRESSYEQYF. Here the CDR3 DNA reads TGTGCCAGCAGCCTAACGCCACAGGGACGGGAAAGCTCCTACGAGCAGTACTTC.